This is a list of T cell receptor beta chains from one sample in a study of blood T cell repertoires in COVID-19. The protocol was immunoSEQ multiplex PCR, while the TCRdb copy is restricted to in-frame clones and leaves out a portion. This sample has about 200,000 clones, with around 80% found just once. Sequenced input: peripheral blood. These receptors originate from a woman over 75 with COVID-19, enrolled during active disease. CDR3s include the opening cysteine and the closing phenylalanine or tryptophan. The order of the fields is clone size, D gene, V gene, J gene, CDR3 protein, CDR3 DNA. The D gene is left open where the match is weak. Rows may omit the clone size; those that give it use once, few, many or a size class.

>few|.|TRBV5-5|TRBJ1-3
CASSLDAGLGNTIYF
TGTGCCAGCAGCTTGGATGCGGGACTTGGAAACACCATATATTTT
>few|TRBD1|TRBV5-1|TRBJ1-1
CASSDQGGVNTEAFF
TGCGCCAGCAGCGACCAGGGGGGTGTGAACACTGAAGCTTTCTTT
>.|TRBD1|TRBV5-1|TRBJ1-2
CASSLGTAYGYTF
TGCGCCAGCAGCCTCGGGACAGCTTATGGCTACACCTTC
>.|TRBD2|TRBV18|TRBJ2-3
CASSPASGIDTQYF
TGTGCCAGCTCACCGGCTAGCGGGATCGATACGCAGTATTTT
>.|.|TRBV28|TRBJ2-2
CASSLTGGNTGELFF
TGTGCCAGCAGTTTAACGGGTGGGAACACCGGGGAGCTGTTTTTT
>.|.|TRBV2|TRBJ2-7
CASSDSGPPLDEQYF
TGTGCCAGCAGTGATAGCGGCCCACCCCTGGACGAGCAGTACTTC
>.|TRBD1|TRBV6-5|TRBJ1-4
CASKRQGDEKLFF
TGTGCCAGCAAGAGACAGGGGGATGAAAAACTGTTTTTT
>.|TRBD2|TRBV18|TRBJ2-2
CASSPRLAGTGELFF
TGTGCCAGCTCACCCCGGCTAGCGGGTACCGGGGAGCTGTTTTTT
>.|.|TRBV10-3|TRBJ1-5
CATRDTNQPQHF
TGTGCCACACGGGACACGAATCAGCCCCAGCATTTT
>few|TRBD1|TRBV28|TRBJ1-2
CASSSDRGRGYGYTF
TGTGCCAGCAGTTCGGACAGGGGGCGGGGCTATGGCTACACCTTC
>.|TRBD1|TRBV3-1/TRBV3-2|TRBJ1-2
CASSQADRGPYGYTF
TGTGCCAGCAGCCAAGCCGACAGGGGCCCCTATGGCTACACCTTC
>.|TRBD1|TRBV28|TRBJ1-3
CASSSPGQGMFGNTIYF
TGTGCCAGCAGTTCCCCCGGACAGGGGATGTTTGGAAACACCATATATTTT
>.|.|TRBV5-1|TRBJ1-4
CASSLRGNAGNEKLFF
TGCGCCAGCAGCTTGAGGGGGAACGCGGGTAATGAAAAACTGTTTTTT
>.|.|TRBV15|TRBJ1-5
CATSPGASNQPQHF
TGTGCCACCAGCCCAGGGGCGAGCAATCAGCCCCAGCATTTT
>.|TRBD1|TRBV19|TRBJ1-1
CASSIRTGMNTEAFF
TGTGCCAGTAGTATTAGGACAGGGATGAACACTGAAGCTTTCTTT
>.|.|TRBV9|TRBJ1-1
CASSSTVNTEAFF
TGTGCCAGCAGCTCGACAGTGAACACTGAAGCTTTCTTT
>.|.|TRBV5-5|TRBJ2-6
CASSLGMTPTVVLTF
TGTGCCAGCAGCTTGGGCATGACTCCGACGGTCGTCCTGACTTTC
>few|.|TRBV7-2|TRBJ2-2
CASSQPSTGELFF
TGTGCCAGCAGCCAACCCAGTACCGGGGAGCTGTTTTTT
>.|TRBD2|TRBV15|TRBJ2-7
CATSGPSGGPTYEQYF
TGTGCCACCAGCGGGCCAAGCGGGGGGCCTACCTACGAGCAGTACTTC
>.|TRBD1|TRBV29-1|TRBJ1-1
CSGGQGRRTEAFF
TGCAGCGGGGGACAGGGTAGAAGGACTGAAGCTTTCTTT
>.|TRBD2|TRBV7-9|TRBJ2-3
CASSIGLAGDTQYF
TGTGCCAGCAGCATTGGACTAGCGGGAGATACGCAGTATTTT
>.|.|TRBV19|TRBJ1-5
CASSPPRGSNQPQHF
TGTGCCAGTAGTCCCCCCCGCGGGAGCAATCAGCCCCAGCATTTT
>.|TRBD2|TRBV20-1|TRBJ2-7
CSVSLAGETGTYEQYF
TGCAGTGTTAGTCTAGCGGGAGAGACAGGAACCTACGAGCAGTACTTC